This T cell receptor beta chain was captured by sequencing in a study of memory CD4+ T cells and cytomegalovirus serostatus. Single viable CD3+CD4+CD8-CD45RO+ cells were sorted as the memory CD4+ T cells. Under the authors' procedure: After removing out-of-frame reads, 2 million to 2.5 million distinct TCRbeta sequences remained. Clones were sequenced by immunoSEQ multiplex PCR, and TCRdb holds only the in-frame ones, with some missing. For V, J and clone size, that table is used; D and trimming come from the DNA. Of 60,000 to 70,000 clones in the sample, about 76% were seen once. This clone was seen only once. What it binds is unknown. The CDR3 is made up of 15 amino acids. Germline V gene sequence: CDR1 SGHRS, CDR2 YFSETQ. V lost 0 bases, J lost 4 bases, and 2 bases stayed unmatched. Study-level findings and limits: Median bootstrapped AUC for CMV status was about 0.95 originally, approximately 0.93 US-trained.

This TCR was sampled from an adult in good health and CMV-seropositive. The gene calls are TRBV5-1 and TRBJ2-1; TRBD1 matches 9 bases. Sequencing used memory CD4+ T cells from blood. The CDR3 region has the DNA TGCGCCAGCAGCTTGGGGACAGGGGTGTACAATGAGCAGTTCTTC. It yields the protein CASSLGTGVYNEQFF.